This entry lists 19 T cell receptor beta chains sequenced from one sample in a study of blood T cell repertoires in COVID-19. Data came from immunoSEQ multiplex PCR; TCRdb stores just in-frame clones and leaves some out. The repertoire holds 45,000 to 65,000 clones, with around 90% as singletons. Sequencing was performed on peripheral blood. The receptors stem from a man aged 45 to 65 with active COVID-19.

The chain carries TRBV28 and TRBJ1-6, with D unresolved. This CDR3 has 12 residues. CDR1 and CDR2 (germline): MDHEN, SYDVKM. Trimming removed 5 bases from V and 4 bases from J, with 3 bases in between. The CDR3: CASSAYNSPLHF. The CDR3 nucleotides are TGTGCCAGCAGTGCGTATAATTCACCCCTCCACTTT.

This rearrangement joins TRBV9 to TRBJ2-3, with D maybe TRBD2 (7 bases). The germline V gene encodes CDR1 SGDLS and CDR2 YYNGEE. This CDR3 has 15 amino acids. V lost 0 bases and J lost 0, with 8 bases in between. In DNA, the CDR3 is TGTGCCAGCAGCGTAGAGGGGGGGAGCACAGATACGCAGTATTTT. This gives the protein CASSVEGGSTDTQYF.

The J gene is TRBJ1-6, the V gene TRBV5-1; 10 bases are a match to TRBD1. Looked up from germline, CDR1 is SGHRS and CDR2 is YFSETQ. This CDR3 region has 16 residues. V was clipped by 2 bases and J by 5 bases; unmatched bases: 4. CDR3 in DNA: TGCGCCAGCAGCTTAACCGGACAGGGGGATAATTCACCCCTCCACTTT. It yields the protein CASSLTGQGDNSPLHF.

This clone was recorded only once. The V call is TRBV4-2, the J call TRBJ2-7; weak D call: TRBD2 (6 bases). This CDR3 region has 14 residues. CDR1 is LGHNA, CDR2 YNFKEQ, per germline. Trimming shortened V by 1 base and J by 3 bases, and 10 bases separated the two germline ends. The DNA for the CDR3 is TGTGCCAGCAGCCAAGCAATTAGCGGCTACGAGCAGTACTTC. It codes for CASSQAISGYEQYF.

The chain couples TRBV27 to TRBJ1-2; 7 bases match TRBD1. V lost 3 bases and J lost 7; bases outside the gene matches: 11. CDR1 and CDR2 (germline): MNHEY, SMNVEV (reference sequence). CDR3 length: 15 amino acids. CDR3 protein: CASSFYPTGVPGYTF. CDR3 DNA: TGTGCCAGCAGTTTCTACCCCACAGGGGTCCCTGGCTACACCTTC.

The chain links TRBV24-1 to TRBJ1-2, with no clear D. The length of the CDR3 is 13 residues. CDR1 and CDR2 from the germline V gene are KGHDR and SFDVKD. The V gene lost 2 bases and the J gene lost 3 bases, with 6 bases spanning the gap. DNA for the CDR3: TGTGCCACCAGTGATTCGAGCTACTATGGCTACACCTTC. It codes for CATSDSSYYGYTF.

V and J are TRBV4-1 and TRBJ2-2, with 9 bases matching TRBD1. With 3 bases clipped from V and 3 bases from J, the junction kept 5 bases outside the gene matches. Germline CDR1 MGHRA, CDR2 YSYEKL. The CDR3 extends over 16 amino acids. The CDR3 DNA sequence: TGCGCCAGCAGCCATCCCGGGACAGGGTACACCGGGGAGCTGTTTTTT. Protein product: CASSHPGTGYTGELFF.

This chain joins TRBV5-1 and TRBJ2-7; 8 nucleotides agree with TRBD1. This CDR3 is 15 amino acids long. Trimming removed 6 bases from V and 5 bases from J; junction bases left unmatched: 13. Germline V CDR1 and CDR2: SGHRS, YFSETQ. CDR3 sequence (DNA): TGCGCCAGCAAACTCCGGGACAGGTTAAATGACGAGCAGTACTTC. It encodes CASKLRDRLNDEQYF. The entire variable domain, with the rest obtained from reference TRBV5-1 and TRBJ2-7, is as follows: KAGVTQTPRYLIKTRGQQVTLSCSPISGHRSVSWYQQTPGQGLQFLFEYFSETQRNKGNFPGRFSGRQFSNSRSEMNVSTLELGDSALYLCASKLRDRLNDEQYFGPGTRLTVT.

The chain has TRBV9 and TRBJ1-1, with D unresolved. The CDR3 has 15 residues. CDR1 and CDR2 from the germline V gene are SGDLS and YYNGEE. With 4 bases removed from V and 5 bases from J, the gap between germline ends came to 18 bases. Here the CDR3 reads CASSPQTRTGTEAFF. In DNA, the CDR3 is TGTGCCAGCAGCCCCCAGACCAGGACGGGAACTGAAGCTTTCTTT.

The chain couples TRBV27 to TRBJ1-5, with D perhaps TRBD1 (6 bases). Deletions cut 4 bases from V and 4 bases from J, with 11 bases between. This CDR3 has 14 residues. Germline V gives CDR1 MNHEY, CDR2 SMNVEV (reference sequence). The chain's CDR3 is CASSSGQGNQPQHF. In DNA form, the CDR3 reads TGTGCCAGCAGTTCTGGCCAGGGGAATCAGCCCCAGCATTTT.

The chain links TRBV7-2 to TRBJ1-5; D is unresolved. CDR1 and CDR2 (germline): SGHTA, FQGNSA. V lost 1 base and J 0 bases, leaving 7 bases between the germline ends. The CDR3 extends over 15 amino acids. The DNA of the CDR3 is TGTGCCAGCAGCTTAGGCGGGGTTAGCAATCAGCCCCAGCATTTT. Translating gives CASSLGGVSNQPQHF.

This chain links TRBV7-9 with TRBJ2-5, with TRBD2 identical over 10 bases. This CDR3 has 14 amino acids. The germline V gene encodes CDR1 SEHNR and CDR2 FQNEAQ (reference sequence). The V segment lost 4 bases and the J segment 5 bases; nucleotides outside the gene matches: 4. CDR3 protein: CASSSGAGGETQYF. Written as DNA, the CDR3 is TGTGCCAGCAGCTCCGGAGCGGGAGGGGAGACCCAGTACTTC.

This clone was recorded a few times. The V call is TRBV10-3, the J call TRBJ2-7, with 14 positions matching TRBD2. This CDR3 spans 17 amino acids. Germline V gives CDR1 ENHRY, CDR2 SYGVKD. V shed 6 bases, J shed 1 base, and the junction held 8 bases outside the gene matches. In DNA form, the CDR3 reads TGTGCCATCAGCTCCGGGACTAGCGGGAGTTCGTCCTACGAGCAGTACTTC. Translation gives CAISSGTSGSSSYEQYF.

This clone was found once. V and J are TRBV7-2 and TRBJ1-5, with unresolved D. Germline CDR1 SGHTA, CDR2 FQGNSA. The CDR3 has 15 amino acids. V was cut by 1 base and J by 2 bases, with 9 bases left in between. The CDR3 sequence is CASSLGSQGNQPQHF. The CDR3 DNA sequence: TGTGCCAGCAGCTTAGGTTCACAAGGCAATCAGCCCCAGCATTTT.

The chain employs TRBV7-2 and TRBJ1-3, with D maybe TRBD1 (5 bases). Germline V lookup: CDR1 SGHTA, CDR2 FQGNSA. Trimming removed 5 bases at V and 0 bases at J, with 11 bases between. CDR3 size: 15 residues. CDR3 nucleotides: TGTGCCAGCAGCCGTCGGGGGGACTCTGGAAACACCATATATTTT. Protein sequence: CASSRRGDSGNTIYF.

This clone was seen once. V gene TRBV5-1 combines with J gene TRBJ2-7; 8 bases are shared with TRBD1. Trimming removed 7 bases from V and 4 bases from J; junction bases left unmatched: 7. Per germline, CDR1 SGHRS and CDR2 YFSETQ. The CDR3 is 13 amino acids. In nucleotides, the CDR3 is TGCGCCAGCGCTAGGACAGGGATATACGAGCAGTACTTC. Protein sequence: CASARTGIYEQYF.

The chain links TRBV4-1 to TRBJ1-6; 7 bases line up with TRBD1. CDR3 length: 19 amino acids. Germline CDR1 and CDR2: MGHRA and YSYEKL. V gave up 0 bases and J gave up 5 bases; unmatched junction bases: 13. Written as DNA, the CDR3 is TGCGCCAGCAGCCAAGAAAGGGATAGAGGGACAGTGAATAATTCACCCCTCCACTTT. Amino acid sequence: CASSQERDRGTVNNSPLHF.

The gene calls are TRBV7-2 and TRBJ2-1; 11 bases agree with TRBD2. Germline CDR1 is SGHTA and CDR2 is FQGNSA. The CDR3 covers 15 residues. Germline trimming cut 0 bases from V and 8 bases from J; bases unmatched to any gene: 3. CDR3 in amino acids: CASSLATSGADEQFF. The DNA of the CDR3 is TGTGCCAGCAGCTTAGCGACTAGCGGGGCAGATGAGCAGTTCTTC.

The CDR3 DNA is TGTGCCAGTAGTAATGGGGGGAGCCAAGAGACCCAGTACTTC. Translation gives CASSNGGSQETQYF. The V and J genes are TRBV19 and TRBJ2-5, with D possibly TRBD2 on 6 matching bases. CDR3 length equals 14 residues. CDR1 LNHDA and CDR2 SQIVND come from the germline V gene (reference sequence). The germline V and J ends were trimmed by 4 bases and 1 base, with 10 bases remaining between them.